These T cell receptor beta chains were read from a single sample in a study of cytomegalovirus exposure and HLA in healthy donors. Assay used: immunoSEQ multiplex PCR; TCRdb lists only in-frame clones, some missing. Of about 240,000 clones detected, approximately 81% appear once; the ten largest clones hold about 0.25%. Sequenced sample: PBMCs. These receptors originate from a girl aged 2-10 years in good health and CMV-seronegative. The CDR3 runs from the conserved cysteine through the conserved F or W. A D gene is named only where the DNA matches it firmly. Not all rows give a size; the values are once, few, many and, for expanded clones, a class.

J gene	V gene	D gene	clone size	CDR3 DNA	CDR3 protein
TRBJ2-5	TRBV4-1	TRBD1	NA	TGCGCCAGCAGCCAAGATTACAGGGGAGAGACCCAGTACTTC	CASSQDYRGETQYF
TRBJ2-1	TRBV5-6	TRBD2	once	TGTGCCGGTGGGGCTAGCGGGGGGGGAGAGCAGTTCTTC	CAGGASGGGEQFF
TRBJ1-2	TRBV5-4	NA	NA	TGTGCCAGCAGCTTGGGCCTGGCTGGTGGCTACACCTTC	CASSLGLAGGYTF
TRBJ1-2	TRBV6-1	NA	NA	TGTGCCAGCCACTTGCGTCCATCCTATGGCTACACCTTC	CASHLRPSYGYTF
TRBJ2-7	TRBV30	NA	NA	TGTGCCTGGAGTTGGGCAGGGATTAGTTACGAGCAGTACTTC	CAWSWAGISYEQYF
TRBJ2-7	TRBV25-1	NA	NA	TGTGCCAGCAGTTCCCAGGGCTACGAGCAGTACTTC	CASSSQGYEQYF
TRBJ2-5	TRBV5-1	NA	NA	TGCGCCAGCAGGCGGACTTTAACGGGAGAACAGACCCAGTACTTC	CASRRTLTGEQTQYF
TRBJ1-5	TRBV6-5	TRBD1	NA	TGTGCCAGCAGCCCGACAGGGCCCGGTCAGCCCCAGCATTTT	CASSPTGPGQPQHF
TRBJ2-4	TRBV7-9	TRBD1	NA	TGTGCCAGCAGCCGGACAGGGGTGTATAACATTCAGTACTTC	CASSRTGVYNIQYF
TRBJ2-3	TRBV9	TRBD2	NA	TGTGCCAGCAGCCCACTAGCGGGTATCACAGATACGCAGTATTTT	CASSPLAGITDTQYF
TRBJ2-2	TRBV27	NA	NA	TGTGCCAGCAGTTTATTTTCGGGGTCCGGGGAGCTGTTTTTT	CASSLFSGSGELFF
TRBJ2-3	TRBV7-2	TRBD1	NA	TGTGCCAGCAGCTCCTCAGGGGGCAGAGATACGCAGTATTTT	CASSSSGGRDTQYF
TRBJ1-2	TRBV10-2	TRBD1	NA	TGCGCCAGCAGTGAGGGGGACAGGGTTCGTGGCTACACCTTC	CASSEGDRVRGYTF
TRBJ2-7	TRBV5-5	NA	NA	TGTGCCAGCAGCGGGAGATCCTACGAGCAGTACTTC	CASSGRSYEQYF
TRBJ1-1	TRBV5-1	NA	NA	TGCGCCAGCAGCTTGGACAGGCGGAACACTGAAGCTTTCTTT	CASSLDRRNTEAFF
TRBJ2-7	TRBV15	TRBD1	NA	TGTGCCACCGGAACGGGGACAGTTACCTACGAGCAGTACTTC	CATGTGTVTYEQYF
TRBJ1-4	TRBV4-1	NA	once	TGCGCCAGCAGCCAAGATGGCAGGGCTGAAAAACTGTTTTTT	CASSQDGRAEKLFF
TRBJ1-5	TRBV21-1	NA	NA	TGTGCCACCTCACTTACAGGGGCCAAGGGGTATAGCAATCAGCCCCAGCATTTT	CATSLTGAKGYSNQPQHF
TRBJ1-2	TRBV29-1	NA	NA	TGCAGCGACCTAGAAAACTATGGCTACACCTTC	CSDLENYGYTF
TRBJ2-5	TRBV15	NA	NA	TGTGCCACCAGCAGACTCACTAGTACCCCCCAGTACTTC	CATSRLTSTPQYF
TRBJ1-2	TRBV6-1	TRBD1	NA	TGTGCCAGCAGTCGGACAGGACAAACTAACTATGGCTACACCTTC	CASSRTGQTNYGYTF
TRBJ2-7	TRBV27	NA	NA	TGTGCCAGCAGTTTCAGAGGGGGTGCCGAGCAGTACTTC	CASSFRGGAEQYF
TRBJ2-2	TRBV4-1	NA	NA	TGCGCCAGCAGCCAAGGTAGCCAAAACACCGGGGAGCTGTTTTTT	CASSQGSQNTGELFF
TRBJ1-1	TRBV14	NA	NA	TGTGCCAGCAGCCAAGACGAGGGGAACACTGAAGCTTTCTTT	CASSQDEGNTEAFF
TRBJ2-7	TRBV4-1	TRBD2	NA	TGCGCCAGCAGCCAAGAACTAGCGGGCTACGAGCAGTACTTC	CASSQELAGYEQYF
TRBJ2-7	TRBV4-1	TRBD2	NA	TGCGCCAGCAGCCAAGATGAGGCTAGCGGGGACGCCTACGAGCAGTACTTC	CASSQDEASGDAYEQYF
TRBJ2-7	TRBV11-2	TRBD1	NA	TGTGCCAGCAGCCTAGGACAGGGCGACGAGCAGTACTTC	CASSLGQGDEQYF
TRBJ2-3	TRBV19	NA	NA	TGTGCCAGTAGTATAGACGGAGGGGATACGCAGTATTTT	CASSIDGGDTQYF
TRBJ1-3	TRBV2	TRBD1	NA	TGTGCCAGCAGACTACGGGACAGGGGCGACACCATATATTTT	CASRLRDRGDTIYF
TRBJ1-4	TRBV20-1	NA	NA	TGCAGGGAAGGGACACACGAAAAACTGTTTTTT	CREGTHEKLFF
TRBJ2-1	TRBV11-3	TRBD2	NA	TGTGCCAGCAGCTCAGCAGGCGGGGGGGAGAGTGAGCAGTTCTTC	CASSSAGGGESEQFF
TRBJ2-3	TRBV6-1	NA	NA	TGTGCCAGCAGTGGACACCGGCCTTCCACAGATACGCAGTATTTT	CASSGHRPSTDTQYF
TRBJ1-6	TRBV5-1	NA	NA	TGCGCCAGCAGCCCAGGGGTTGATTCACCCCTCCACTTT	CASSPGVDSPLHF
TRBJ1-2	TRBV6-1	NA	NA	TGTGCCAGCAGTGGGAGGGGATCTATCTCCTATGGCTACACCTTC	CASSGRGSISYGYTF
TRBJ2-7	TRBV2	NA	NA	TGTGCCAGCAGTGAGTCAGGCCTCAGCTCCTACGAGCAGTACTTC	CASSESGLSSYEQYF
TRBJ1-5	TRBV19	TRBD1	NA	TGTGCCAGTAGGAGACAGGGGGTGAGCAATCAGCCCCAGCATTTT	CASRRQGVSNQPQHF
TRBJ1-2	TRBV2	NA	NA	TGTGCCAGCACCCCGGAGCGGGTGGGTAACTATGGCTACACCTTC	CASTPERVGNYGYTF
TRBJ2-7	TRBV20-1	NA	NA	TGCAGTGCTAGAACAGGGAGAGAGCAGTACTTC	CSARTGREQYF
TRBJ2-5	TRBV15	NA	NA	TGTGCCACCAGCAGGGGGCCGGAGACCCAGTACTTC	CATSRGPETQYF
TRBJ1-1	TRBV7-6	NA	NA	TGTGCCAGCAGGGGAGTGGGGGCGAACACTGAAGCTTTCTTT	CASRGVGANTEAFF
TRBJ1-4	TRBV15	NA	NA	TGTGCCACCAGCAGAGATTGGGCTGCAACTAATGAAAAACTGTTTTTT	CATSRDWAATNEKLFF
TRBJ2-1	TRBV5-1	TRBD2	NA	TGCGCCAGCAGCTTGTCGCCAGCGGGAGCCAATGAGCAGTTCTTC	CASSLSPAGANEQFF
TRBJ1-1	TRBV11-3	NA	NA	TGTGCCAGCAGCTTAGGGTCAGAGGGGAGGACTGAAGCTTTCTTT	CASSLGSEGRTEAFF
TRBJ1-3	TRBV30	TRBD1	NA	TGTGCCTGGAGTTCCCTACAGGGGGCGTTAGGTGGAAACACCATATATTTT	CAWSSLQGALGGNTIYF
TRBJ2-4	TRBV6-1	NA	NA	TGTGCCACCCGTCTTTCAGGAGGAACGGGAAACATTCAGTACTTC	CATRLSGGTGNIQYF
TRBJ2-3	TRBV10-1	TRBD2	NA	TGCGCCAGCAGTGAGCGACTAGCGCCGGCGGATACGCAGTATTTT	CASSERLAPADTQYF